This T cell receptor (beta chain) was observed in a study of blood T cell repertoires in COVID-19. TCRdb's copy holds only in-frame clones and misses some; the assay was immunoSEQ multiplex PCR. The sample holds over 130,000 clones, roughly 80% seen once. The junction had 9 bases not matched to a gene; V was cut back by 8 bases and J by 0 bases. The CDR3 consists of 16 residues. CDR1 MDHEN and CDR2 SYDVKM come from the germline V gene. The chain carries TRBV28 and TRBJ1-1; 10 nucleotides agree with TRBD1. The source is a woman between 45 and 60 years old with active or convalescent COVID-19. Sequencing was carried out using peripheral blood. Here the CDR3 reads CASALGTGVMNTEAFF. Here the CDR3 DNA reads TGTGCCAGCGCCCTCGGGACAGGGGTAATGAACACTGAAGCTTTCTTT.